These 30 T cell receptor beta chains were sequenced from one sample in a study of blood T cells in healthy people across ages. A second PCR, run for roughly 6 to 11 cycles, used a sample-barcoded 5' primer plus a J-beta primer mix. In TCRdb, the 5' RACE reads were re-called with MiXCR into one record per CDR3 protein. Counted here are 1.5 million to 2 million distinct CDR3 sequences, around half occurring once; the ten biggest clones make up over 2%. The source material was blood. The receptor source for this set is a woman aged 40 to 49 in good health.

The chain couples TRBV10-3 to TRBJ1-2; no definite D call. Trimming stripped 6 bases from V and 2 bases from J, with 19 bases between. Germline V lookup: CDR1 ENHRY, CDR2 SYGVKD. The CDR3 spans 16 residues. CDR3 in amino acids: CAISPSPPWENYGYTF. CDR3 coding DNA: TGTGCCATCAGCCCCAGCCCCCCTTGGGAAAACTATGGCTACACCTTC.

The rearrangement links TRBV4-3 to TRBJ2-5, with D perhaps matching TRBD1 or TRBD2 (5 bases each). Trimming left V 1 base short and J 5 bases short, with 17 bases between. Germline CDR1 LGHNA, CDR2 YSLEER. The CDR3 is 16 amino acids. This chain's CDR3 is CASSQVLLGEGETQYF. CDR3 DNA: TGCGCCAGCAGCCAAGTCCTACTGGGCGAGGGGGAGACCCAGTACTTC.

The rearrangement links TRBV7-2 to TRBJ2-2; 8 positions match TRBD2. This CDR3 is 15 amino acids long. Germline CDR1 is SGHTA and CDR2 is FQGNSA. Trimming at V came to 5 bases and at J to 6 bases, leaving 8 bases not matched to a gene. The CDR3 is CASSPTPGGAGELFF. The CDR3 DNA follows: TGTGCCAGCAGCCCCACCCCCGGGGGGGCCGGGGAGCTGTTTTTT.

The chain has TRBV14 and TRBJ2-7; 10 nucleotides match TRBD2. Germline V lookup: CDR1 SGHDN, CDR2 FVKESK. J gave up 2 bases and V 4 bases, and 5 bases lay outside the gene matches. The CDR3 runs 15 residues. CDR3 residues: CASSLTSGRTYEQYF. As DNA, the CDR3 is TGTGCCAGCAGCCTGACTAGCGGGCGAACCTACGAGCAGTACTTC.

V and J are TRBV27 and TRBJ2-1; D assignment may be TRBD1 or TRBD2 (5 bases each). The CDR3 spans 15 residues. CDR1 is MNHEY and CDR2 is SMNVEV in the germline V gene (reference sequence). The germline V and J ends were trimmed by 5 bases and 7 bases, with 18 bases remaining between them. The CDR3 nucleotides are TGTGCCAGCAGTCCTGGACTTACGCAGGGTAATGAGCAGTTCTTC. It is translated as CASSPGLTQGNEQFF.

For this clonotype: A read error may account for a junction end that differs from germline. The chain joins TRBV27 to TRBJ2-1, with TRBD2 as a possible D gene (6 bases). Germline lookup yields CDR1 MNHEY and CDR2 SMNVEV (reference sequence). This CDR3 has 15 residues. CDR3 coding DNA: TGTGCCAGCAGTTTAGCGGGGTACTCCTACAATGTGCAGTTCTTC. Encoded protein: CASSLAGYSYNVQFF.

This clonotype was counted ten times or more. Here the CDR3 reads CASSYSTGIETQYF. As DNA, the CDR3 is TGTGCCAGCAGTTACTCGACAGGGATAGAGACCCAGTACTTC. V gene TRBV6-5 combines with J gene TRBJ2-5; TRBD1 agrees at 7 bases. Trimming at V came to 0 bases and at J to 4 bases, leaving 2 bases not matched to a gene. The CDR3 is 14 amino acids. Per the germline V gene, CDR1 is MNHEY and CDR2 is SVGAGI.

CDR3 loop: CASSYGTDTKNIQYF. The CDR3 coding sequence is TGTGCCAGCAGCTACGGAACAGATACCAAAAACATTCAGTACTTC. The chain is built from TRBV5-6 and TRBJ2-4; no clear D gene. Between the trimmed V and J ends, which lost 3 bases and 2 bases, there was a span of 12 bases. Looked up from germline, CDR1 is SGHDT and CDR2 is YYEEEE. The CDR3 sequence is 15 residues long.

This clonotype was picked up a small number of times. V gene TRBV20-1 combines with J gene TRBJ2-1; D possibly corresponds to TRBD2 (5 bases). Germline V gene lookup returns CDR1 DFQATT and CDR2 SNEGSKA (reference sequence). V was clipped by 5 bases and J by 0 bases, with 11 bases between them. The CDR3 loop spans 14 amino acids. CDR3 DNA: TGCAGTGCTGAGAGGGATCTCTCCTACAATGAGCAGTTCTTC. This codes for CSAERDLSYNEQFF.

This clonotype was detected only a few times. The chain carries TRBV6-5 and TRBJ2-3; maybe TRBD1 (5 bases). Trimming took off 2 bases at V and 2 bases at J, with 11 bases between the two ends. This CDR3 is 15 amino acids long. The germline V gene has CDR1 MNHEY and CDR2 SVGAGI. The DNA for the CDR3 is TGTGCCAGCAGTTACAGGCAGGGTAACACAGATACGCAGTATTTT. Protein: CASSYRQGNTDTQYF.

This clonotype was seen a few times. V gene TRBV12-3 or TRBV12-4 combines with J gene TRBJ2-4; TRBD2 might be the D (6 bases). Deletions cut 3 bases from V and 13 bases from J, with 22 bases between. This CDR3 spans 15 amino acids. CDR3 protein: CASSFWPPGGEEQYF. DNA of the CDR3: TGTGCCAGCAGTTTTTGGCCTCCCGGGGGAGAGGAGCAGTACTTC.

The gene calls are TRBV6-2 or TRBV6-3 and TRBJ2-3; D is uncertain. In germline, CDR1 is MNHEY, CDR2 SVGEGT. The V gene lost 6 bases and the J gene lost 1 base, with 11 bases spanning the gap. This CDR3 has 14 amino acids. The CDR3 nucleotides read TGTGCCAGCAGACGGCTGGCGGGCACAGATACGCAGTATTTT. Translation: CASRRLAGTDTQYF.

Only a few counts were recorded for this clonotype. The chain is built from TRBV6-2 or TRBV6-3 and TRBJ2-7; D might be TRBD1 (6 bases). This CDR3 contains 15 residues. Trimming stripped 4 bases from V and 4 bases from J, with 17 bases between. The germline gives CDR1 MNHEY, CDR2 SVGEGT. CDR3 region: CASSLARDIIYEQYF. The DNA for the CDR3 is TGTGCCAGCAGTTTGGCCAGGGACATCATATACGAGCAGTACTTC.

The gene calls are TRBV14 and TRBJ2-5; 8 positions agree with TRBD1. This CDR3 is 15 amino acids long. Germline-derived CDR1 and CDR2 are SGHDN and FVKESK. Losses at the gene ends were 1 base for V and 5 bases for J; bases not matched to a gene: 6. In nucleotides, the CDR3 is TGTGCCAGCAGCCAAGTTTGGACAGGGCGGGAGACCCAGTACTTC. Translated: CASSQVWTGRETQYF.

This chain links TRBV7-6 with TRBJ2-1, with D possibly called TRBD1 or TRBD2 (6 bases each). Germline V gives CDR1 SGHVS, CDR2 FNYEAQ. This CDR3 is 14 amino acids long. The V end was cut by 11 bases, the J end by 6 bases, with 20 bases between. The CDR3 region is CAVGGRVGLNEQFF. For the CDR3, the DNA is TGTGCCGTGGGGGGCAGGGTAGGGCTCAATGAGCAGTTCTTC. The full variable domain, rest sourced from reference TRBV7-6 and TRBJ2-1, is GAGVSQSPRYKVTKRGQDVALRCDPISGHVSLYWYRQALGQGPEFLTYFNYEAQQDKSGLPNDRFSAERPEGSISTLTIQRTEQRDSAMYRCAVGGRVGLNEQFFGPGTRLTVL.

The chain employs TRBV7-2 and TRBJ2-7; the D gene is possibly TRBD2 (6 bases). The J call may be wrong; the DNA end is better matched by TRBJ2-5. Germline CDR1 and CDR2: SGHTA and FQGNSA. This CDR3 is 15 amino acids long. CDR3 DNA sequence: TGTGCCAGCAGCTTATTAAAGTTCGGGGGAGAGACCCAGTACTTC. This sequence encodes CASSLLKFGGETQYF.

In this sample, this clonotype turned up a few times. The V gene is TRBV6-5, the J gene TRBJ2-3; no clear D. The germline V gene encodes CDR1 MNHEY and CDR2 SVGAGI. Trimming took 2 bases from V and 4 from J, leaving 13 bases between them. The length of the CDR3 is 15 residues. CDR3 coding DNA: TGTGCCAGCAGTTACGGAATTGGAGAGTCAGATACGCAGTATTTT. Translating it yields CASSYGIGESDTQYF.

CDR3 protein: CASSFSPDRVYGYTF. The CDR3 nucleotides are TGTGCCAGCAGTTTTAGCCCGGACAGGGTCTATGGCTACACCTTC. The chain joins TRBV27 to TRBJ1-2; 8 bases map to TRBD1. The length of the CDR3 is 15 residues. The V and J ends lost 3 bases and 4 bases, in that order; junction bases with no gene match: 7. CDR1 is MNHEY, CDR2 SMNVEV, per germline (reference sequence).

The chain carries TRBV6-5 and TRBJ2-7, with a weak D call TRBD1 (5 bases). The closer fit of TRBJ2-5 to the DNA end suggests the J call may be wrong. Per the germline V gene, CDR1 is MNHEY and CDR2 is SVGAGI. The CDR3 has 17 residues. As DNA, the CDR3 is TGTGCCAGCAGTTACTCGAAATGGGCAGGGAAAGGAGAGACCCAGTACTTC. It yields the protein CASSYSKWAGKGETQYF.

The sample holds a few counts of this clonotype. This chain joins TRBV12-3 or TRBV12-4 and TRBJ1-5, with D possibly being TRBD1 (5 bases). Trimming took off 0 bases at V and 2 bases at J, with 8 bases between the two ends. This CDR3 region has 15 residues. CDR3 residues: CASSLARVGNQPQHF. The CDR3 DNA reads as TGTGCCAGCAGTTTAGCCAGGGTAGGCAATCAGCCCCAGCATTTT.

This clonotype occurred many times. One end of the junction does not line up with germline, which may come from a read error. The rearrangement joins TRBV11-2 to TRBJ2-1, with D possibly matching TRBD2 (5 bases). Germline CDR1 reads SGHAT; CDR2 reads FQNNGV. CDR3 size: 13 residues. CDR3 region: CASSLVGSNEQFF. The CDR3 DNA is TGTGCCAGCAGTTTAGTAGGGAGTAATGAGCAGTTCTTC. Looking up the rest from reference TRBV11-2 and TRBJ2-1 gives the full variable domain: EAGVAQSPRYKIIEKRQSVAFWCNPISGHATLYWYQQILGQGPKLLIQFQNNGVVDDSQLPKDRFSAERLKGVDSTLKIQPAKLEDSAVYLCASSLVGSNEQFFGPGTRLTVL.

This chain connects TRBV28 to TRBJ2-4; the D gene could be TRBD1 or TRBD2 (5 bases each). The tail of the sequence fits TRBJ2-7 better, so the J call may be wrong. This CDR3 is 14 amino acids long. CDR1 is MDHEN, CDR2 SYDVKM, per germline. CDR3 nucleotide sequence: TGTGCCAGCACCTTAGTAGGGACCAGTTACGAGCAGTACTTC. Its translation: CASTLVGTSYEQYF.

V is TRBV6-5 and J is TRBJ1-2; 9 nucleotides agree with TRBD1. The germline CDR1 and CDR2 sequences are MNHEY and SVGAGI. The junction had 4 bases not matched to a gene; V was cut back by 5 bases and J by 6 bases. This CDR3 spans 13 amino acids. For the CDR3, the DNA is TGTGCCAGCAGTAAACAGGGGGCCGATGGCTACACCTTC. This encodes CASSKQGADGYTF.

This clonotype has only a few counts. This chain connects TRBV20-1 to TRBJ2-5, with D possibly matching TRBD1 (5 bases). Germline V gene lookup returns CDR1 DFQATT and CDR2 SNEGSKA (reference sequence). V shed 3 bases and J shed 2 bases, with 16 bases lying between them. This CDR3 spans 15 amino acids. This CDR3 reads CSASYTGRTQETQYF. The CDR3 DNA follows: TGCAGTGCTAGTTATACAGGAAGGACGCAAGAGACCCAGTACTTC.

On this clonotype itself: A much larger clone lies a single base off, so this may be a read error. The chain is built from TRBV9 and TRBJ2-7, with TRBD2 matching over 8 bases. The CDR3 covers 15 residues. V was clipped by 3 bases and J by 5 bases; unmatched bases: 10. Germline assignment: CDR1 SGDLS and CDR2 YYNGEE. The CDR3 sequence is CASSGTGGGNHEQYF. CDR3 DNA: TGTGCCAGCAGCGGGACTGGCGGGGGGAACCACGAGCAGTACTTC.

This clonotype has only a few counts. The CDR3 is CSAKGTGGYGYTF. DNA for the CDR3: TGCAGTGCAAAAGGGACAGGGGGCTATGGCTACACCTTC. This chain links TRBV20-1 with TRBJ1-2; TRBD1 agrees at 11 bases. Germline loops: CDR1 DFQATT, CDR2 SNEGSKA (reference sequence). With 6 bases clipped from V and 4 bases from J, the junction kept 4 bases outside the gene matches. CDR3 size: 13 residues.

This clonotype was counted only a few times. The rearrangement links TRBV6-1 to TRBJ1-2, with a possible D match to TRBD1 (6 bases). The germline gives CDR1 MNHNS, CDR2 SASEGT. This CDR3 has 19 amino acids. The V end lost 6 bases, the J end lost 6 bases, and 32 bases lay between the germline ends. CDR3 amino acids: CASRLFRILTRGRWNGYTF. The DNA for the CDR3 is TGTGCCAGCAGGCTATTTCGGATATTGACTCGGGGGCGCTGGAATGGCTACACCTTC.

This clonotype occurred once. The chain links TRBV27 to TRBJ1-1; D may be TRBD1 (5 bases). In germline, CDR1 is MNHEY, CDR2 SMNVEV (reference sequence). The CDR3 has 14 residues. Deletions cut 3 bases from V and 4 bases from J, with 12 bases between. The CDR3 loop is CASSFDPRGTEAFF. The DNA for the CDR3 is TGTGCCAGCAGTTTTGACCCGAGGGGCACTGAAGCTTTCTTT.

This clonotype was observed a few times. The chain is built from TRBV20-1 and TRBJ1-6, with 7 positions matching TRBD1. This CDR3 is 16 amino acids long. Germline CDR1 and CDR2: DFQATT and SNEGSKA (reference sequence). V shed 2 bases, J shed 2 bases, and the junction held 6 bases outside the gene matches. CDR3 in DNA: TGCAGTGCTAGATCAGACAGGGACCCCTATAATTCACCCCTCCACTTT. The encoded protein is CSARSDRDPYNSPLHF.

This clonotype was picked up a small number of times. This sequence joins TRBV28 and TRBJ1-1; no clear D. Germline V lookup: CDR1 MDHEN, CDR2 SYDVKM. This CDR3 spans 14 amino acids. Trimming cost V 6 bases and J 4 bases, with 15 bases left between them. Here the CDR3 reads CASREAAAITEAFF. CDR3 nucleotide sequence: TGTGCCAGCAGGGAGGCAGCGGCGATCACTGAAGCTTTCTTT.